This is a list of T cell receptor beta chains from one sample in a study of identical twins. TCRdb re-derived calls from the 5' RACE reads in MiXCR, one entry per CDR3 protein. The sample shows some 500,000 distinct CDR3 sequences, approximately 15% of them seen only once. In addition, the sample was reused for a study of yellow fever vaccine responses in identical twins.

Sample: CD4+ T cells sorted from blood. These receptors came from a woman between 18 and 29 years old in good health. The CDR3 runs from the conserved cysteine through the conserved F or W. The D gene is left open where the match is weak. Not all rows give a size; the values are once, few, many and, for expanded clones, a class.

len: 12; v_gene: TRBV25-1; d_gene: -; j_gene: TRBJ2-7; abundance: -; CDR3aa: CASREHRGEQYF; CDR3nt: TGTGCCAGCAGGGAACACCGGGGCGAGCAGTACTTC
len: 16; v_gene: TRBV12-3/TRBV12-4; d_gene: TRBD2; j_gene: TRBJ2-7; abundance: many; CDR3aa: CASSARLAGDSYEQYF; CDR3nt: TGTGCCAGCAGTGCGAGACTAGCGGGGGACTCCTACGAGCAGTACTTC
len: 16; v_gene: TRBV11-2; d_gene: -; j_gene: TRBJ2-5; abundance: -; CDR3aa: CASSLGGDLAPETQYF; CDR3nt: TGTGCCAGCAGCTTAGGAGGAGATTTGGCTCCGGAGACCCAGTACTTC
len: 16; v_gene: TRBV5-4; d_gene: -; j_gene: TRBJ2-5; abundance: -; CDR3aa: CASSLGGTAGQETQYF; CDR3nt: TGTGCCAGCAGCTTGGGGGGTACGGCAGGGCAAGAGACCCAGTACTTC
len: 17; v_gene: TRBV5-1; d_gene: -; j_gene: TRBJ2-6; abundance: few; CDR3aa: CASSSPSQGSGANVLTF; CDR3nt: TGCGCCAGCAGCTCCCCCTCACAGGGCTCTGGGGCCAACGTCCTGACTTTC
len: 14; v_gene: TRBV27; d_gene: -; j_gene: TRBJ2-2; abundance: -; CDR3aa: CASSVTQDITALFF; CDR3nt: TGTGCCAGCAGTGTCACCCAGGACATAACCGCGCTGTTTTTT
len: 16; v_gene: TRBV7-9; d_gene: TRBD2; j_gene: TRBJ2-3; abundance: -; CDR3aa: CASSPGLAQSTDTQYF; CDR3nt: TGTGCCAGCAGCCCTGGACTAGCGCAAAGCACAGATACGCAGTATTTT
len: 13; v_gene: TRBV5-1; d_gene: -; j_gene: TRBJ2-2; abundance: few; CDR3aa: CASSGENTGELFF; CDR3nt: TGCGCCAGCAGCGGGGAGAACACCGGGGAGCTGTTTTTT
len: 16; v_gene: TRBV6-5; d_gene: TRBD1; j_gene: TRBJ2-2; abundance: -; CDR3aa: CASSYSRDSNTGELFF; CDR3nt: TGTGCCAGCAGTTACTCCCGGGACAGTAACACCGGGGAGCTGTTTTTT
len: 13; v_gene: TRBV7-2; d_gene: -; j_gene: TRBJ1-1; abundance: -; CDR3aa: CASSLQGGGEAFF; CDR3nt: TGTGCCAGCAGCTTACAGGGCGGAGGTGAAGCTTTCTTT
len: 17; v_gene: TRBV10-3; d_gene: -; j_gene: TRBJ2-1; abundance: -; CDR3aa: CAISGGLSGPSYNEQFF; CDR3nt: TGTGCCATCAGTGGGGGATTAAGCGGGCCGTCCTACAATGAGCAGTTCTTC
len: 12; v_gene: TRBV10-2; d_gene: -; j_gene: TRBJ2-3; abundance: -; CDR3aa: CASSAVTDTQYF; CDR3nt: TGCGCCAGCAGCGCCGTCACAGATACGCAGTATTTT
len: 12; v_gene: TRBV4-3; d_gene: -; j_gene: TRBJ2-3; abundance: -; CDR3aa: CASSQAADTQYF; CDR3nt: TGCGCCAGCAGCCAAGCGGCAGATACGCAGTATTTT
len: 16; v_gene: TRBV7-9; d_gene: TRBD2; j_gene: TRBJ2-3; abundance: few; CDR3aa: CASSVGTSGGTDTQYF; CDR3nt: TGTGCCAGCAGCGTCGGGACTAGCGGGGGCACAGATACGCAGTATTTT
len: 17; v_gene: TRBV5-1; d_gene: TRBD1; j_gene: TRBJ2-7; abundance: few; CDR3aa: CASSSQSGTGLGYEQYF; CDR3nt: TGCGCCAGCAGCTCCCAATCGGGGACAGGGTTGGGGTACGAGCAGTACTTC
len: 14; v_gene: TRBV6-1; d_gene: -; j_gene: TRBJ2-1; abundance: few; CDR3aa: CASRAEPFYNEQFF; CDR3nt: TGTGCCAGCAGAGCGGAGCCTTTCTACAATGAGCAGTTCTTC
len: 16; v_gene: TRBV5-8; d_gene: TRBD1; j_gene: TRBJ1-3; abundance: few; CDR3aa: CASSLGDRTSGNTIYF; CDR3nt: TGTGCCAGCAGCTTGGGGGACAGGACCTCTGGAAACACCATATATTTT
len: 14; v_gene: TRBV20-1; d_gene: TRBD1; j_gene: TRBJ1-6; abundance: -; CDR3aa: CSAGGQGGNSPLHF; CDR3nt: TGCAGTGCTGGAGGACAGGGAGGAAATTCACCCCTCCACTTT
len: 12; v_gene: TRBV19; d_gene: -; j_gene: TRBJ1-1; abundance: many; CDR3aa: CATRESVTEAFF; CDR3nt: TGTGCCACCCGTGAGAGTGTGACTGAAGCTTTCTTT
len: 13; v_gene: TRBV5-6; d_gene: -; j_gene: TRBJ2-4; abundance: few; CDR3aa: CASSLEGINIQYF; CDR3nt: TGTGCCAGCAGCTTGGAAGGGATAAACATTCAGTACTTC
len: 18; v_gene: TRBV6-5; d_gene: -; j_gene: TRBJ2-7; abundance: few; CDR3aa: CASSYSNEGEGPSYEQYF; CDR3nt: TGTGCCAGCAGTTACTCGAATGAGGGGGAAGGCCCTTCCTACGAGCAGTACTTC
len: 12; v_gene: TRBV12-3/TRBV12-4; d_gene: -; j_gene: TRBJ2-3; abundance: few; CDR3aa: CASRQSEGTQYF; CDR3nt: TGTGCCAGCAGACAATCGGAGGGTACGCAGTATTTT
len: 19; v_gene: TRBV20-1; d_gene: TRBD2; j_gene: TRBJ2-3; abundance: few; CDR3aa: CSARESGTSGRVPRGTQYF; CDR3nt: TGCAGTGCTAGAGAATCTGGTACTAGCGGGAGGGTCCCTCGGGGGACGCAGTATTTT
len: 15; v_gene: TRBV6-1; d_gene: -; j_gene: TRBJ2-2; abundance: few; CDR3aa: CASSRGGEGAGELFF; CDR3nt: TGTGCCAGCAGTCGAGGGGGGGAAGGCGCCGGGGAGCTGTTTTTT
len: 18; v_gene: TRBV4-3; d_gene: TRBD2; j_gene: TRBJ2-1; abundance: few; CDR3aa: CASSQDSGLAGLYNEQFF; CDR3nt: TGCGCCAGCAGCCAAGATTCGGGACTAGCGGGCCTTTACAATGAGCAGTTCTTC
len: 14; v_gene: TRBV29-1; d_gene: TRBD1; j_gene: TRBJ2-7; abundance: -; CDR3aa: CSVIQRDRTYEQYF; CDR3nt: TGCAGCGTTATCCAACGGGACAGAACCTACGAGCAGTACTTC
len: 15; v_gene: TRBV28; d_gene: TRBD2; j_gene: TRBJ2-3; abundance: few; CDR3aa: CASSPMGEGPGTQYF; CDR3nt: TGTGCCAGCAGCCCGATGGGGGAGGGCCCAGGTACGCAGTATTTT
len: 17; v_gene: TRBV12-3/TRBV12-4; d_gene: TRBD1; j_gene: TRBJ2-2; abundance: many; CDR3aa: CASSLHPGQGANGELFF; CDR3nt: TGTGCCAGCAGTTTACATCCGGGACAGGGGGCTAACGGGGAGCTGTTTTTT
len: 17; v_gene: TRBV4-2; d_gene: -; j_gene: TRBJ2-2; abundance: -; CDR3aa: CASSPQGRAPNTGELFF; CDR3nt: TGTGCCAGCAGCCCCCAGGGGCGGGCCCCGAACACCGGGGAGCTGTTTTTT
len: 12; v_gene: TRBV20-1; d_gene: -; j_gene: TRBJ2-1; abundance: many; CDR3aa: CSARDSAHEQFF; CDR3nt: TGCAGTGCTAGAGATAGCGCCCATGAGCAGTTCTTC
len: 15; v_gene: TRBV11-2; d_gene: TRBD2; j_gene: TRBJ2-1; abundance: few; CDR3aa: CASSLASGRRSEQFF; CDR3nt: TGTGCCAGCAGCTTAGCTAGCGGGAGGAGGAGTGAGCAGTTCTTC
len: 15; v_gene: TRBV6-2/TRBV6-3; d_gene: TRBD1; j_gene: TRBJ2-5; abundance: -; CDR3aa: CASTKVTGGMETQYF; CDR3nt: TGTGCCAGCACCAAGGTCACAGGGGGCATGGAGACCCAGTACTTC
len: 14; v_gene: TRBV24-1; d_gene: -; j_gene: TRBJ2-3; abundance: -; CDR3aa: CATSEGGKTDTQYF; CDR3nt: TGTGCCACCAGTGAAGGCGGGAAGACAGATACGCAGTATTTT
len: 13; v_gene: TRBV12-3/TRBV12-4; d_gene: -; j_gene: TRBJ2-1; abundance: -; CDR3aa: CASSFEPYNEQFF; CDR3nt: TGTGCCAGCAGTTTCGAGCCCTACAATGAGCAGTTCTTC
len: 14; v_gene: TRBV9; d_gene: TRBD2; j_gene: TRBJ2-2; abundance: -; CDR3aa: CASSVGGGSGELFF; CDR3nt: TGTGCCAGCAGCGTAGGCGGGGGGAGCGGGGAGCTGTTTTTT
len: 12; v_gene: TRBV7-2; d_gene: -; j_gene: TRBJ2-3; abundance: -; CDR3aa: CASSWGTDTQYF; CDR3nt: TGTGCCAGCAGCTGGGGGACAGATACGCAGTATTTT
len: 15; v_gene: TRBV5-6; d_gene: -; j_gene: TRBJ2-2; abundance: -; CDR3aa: CASSLVGSVPGELFF; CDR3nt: TGTGCCAGCAGCTTGGTCGGTTCGGTGCCCGGGGAGCTGTTTTTT
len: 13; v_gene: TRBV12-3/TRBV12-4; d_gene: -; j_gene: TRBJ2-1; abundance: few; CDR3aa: CASSLAIYGEQFF; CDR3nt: TGTGCCAGCAGTTTAGCGATCTACGGTGAGCAGTTCTTC
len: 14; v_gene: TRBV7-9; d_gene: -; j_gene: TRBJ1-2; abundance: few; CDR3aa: CASSSRRGSDGYTF; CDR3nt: TGTGCCAGCAGCTCCCGGCGGGGGTCGGATGGCTACACCTTC
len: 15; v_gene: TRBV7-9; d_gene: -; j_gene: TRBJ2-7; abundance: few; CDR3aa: CASSLAGTLIYEQYF; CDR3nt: TGTGCCAGCAGCTTAGCAGGGACACTTATTTACGAGCAGTACTTC
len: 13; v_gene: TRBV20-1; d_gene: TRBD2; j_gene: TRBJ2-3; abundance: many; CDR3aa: CSAGGGSTDTQYF; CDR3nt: TGCAGTGCGGGGGGGGGTAGCACAGATACGCAGTATTTT
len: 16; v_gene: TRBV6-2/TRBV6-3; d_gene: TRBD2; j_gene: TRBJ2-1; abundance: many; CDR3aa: CASSTARLAGGHEQFF; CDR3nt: TGTGCCAGCAGTACCGCGAGACTAGCGGGAGGCCATGAGCAGTTCTTC